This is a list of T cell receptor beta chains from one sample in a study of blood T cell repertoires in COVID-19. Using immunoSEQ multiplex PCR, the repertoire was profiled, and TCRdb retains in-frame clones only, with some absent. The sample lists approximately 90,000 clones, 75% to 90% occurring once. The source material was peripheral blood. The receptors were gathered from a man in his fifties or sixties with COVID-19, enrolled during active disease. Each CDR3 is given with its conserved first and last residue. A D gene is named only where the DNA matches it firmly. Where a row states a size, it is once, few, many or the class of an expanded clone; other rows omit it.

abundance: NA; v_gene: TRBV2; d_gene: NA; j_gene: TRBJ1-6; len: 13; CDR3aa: CASRRQGGSPLHF; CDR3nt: TGTGCCAGCAGGCGGCAGGGAGGCTCACCCCTCCACTTT
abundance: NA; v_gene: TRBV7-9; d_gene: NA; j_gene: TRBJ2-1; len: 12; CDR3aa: CASSLVAGEQFF; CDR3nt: TGTGCCAGCAGCTTAGTGGCAGGGGAGCAGTTCTTC
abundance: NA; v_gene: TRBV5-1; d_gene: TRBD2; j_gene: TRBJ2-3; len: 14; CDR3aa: CASRGLAVTDTQYF; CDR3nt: TGCGCCAGCAGGGGTCTAGCGGTCACAGATACGCAGTATTTT
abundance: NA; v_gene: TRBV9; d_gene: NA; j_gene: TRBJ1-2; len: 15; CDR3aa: CASSVVGALNYGYTF; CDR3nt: TGTGCCAGCAGCGTAGTTGGGGCCCTGAACTATGGCTACACCTTC
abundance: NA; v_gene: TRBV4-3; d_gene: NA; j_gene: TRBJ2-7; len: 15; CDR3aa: CASSQDRAPTYEQYF; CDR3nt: TGCGCCAGCAGCCAAGATCGAGCCCCAACCTACGAGCAGTACTTC
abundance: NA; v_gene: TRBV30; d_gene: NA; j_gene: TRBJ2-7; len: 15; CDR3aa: CAWSVRSGSSYEQYF; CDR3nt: TGTGCCTGGAGTGTACGAAGCGGTAGCTCCTACGAGCAGTACTTC
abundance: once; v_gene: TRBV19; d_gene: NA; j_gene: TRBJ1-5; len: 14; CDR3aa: CASSRQALNQPQHF; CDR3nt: TGTGCCAGTAGTAGGCAGGCGCTCAATCAGCCCCAGCATTTT
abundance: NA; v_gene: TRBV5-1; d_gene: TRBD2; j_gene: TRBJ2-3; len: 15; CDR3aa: CASSLGLAATDTQYF; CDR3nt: TGCGCCAGCAGCTTGGGACTAGCGGCCACAGATACGCAGTATTTT
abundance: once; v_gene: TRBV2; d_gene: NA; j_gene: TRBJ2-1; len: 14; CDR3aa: CASSESMGENEQFF; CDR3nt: TGTGCCAGCAGTGAGTCGATGGGCGAGAATGAGCAGTTCTTC
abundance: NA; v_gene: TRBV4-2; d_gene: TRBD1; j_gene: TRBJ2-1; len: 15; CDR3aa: CASSPSGTGGNEQFF; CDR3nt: TGTGCCAGCAGCCCATCCGGGACAGGTGGTAATGAGCAGTTCTTC
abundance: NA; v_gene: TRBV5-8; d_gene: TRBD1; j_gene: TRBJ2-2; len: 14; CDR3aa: CASSRDRDTGELFF; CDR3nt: TGTGCCAGCTCGAGGGACAGGGACACCGGGGAGCTGTTTTTT
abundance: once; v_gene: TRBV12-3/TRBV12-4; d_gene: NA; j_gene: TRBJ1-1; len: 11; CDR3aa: CASSSGGEAFF; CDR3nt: TGTGCCAGCAGTTCCGGAGGTGAGGCTTTCTTT
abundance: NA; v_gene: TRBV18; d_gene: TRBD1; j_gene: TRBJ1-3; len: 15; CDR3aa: CASSSSGTGGYTIYF; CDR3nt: TGTGCCAGCTCAAGCTCCGGGACAGGGGGCTACACCATATATTTT
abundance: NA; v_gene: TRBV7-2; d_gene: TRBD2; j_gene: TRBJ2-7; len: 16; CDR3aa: CASSPPGGGILYEQYF; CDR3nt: TGTGCCAGCAGCCCCCCGGGGGGGGGAATACTCTACGAGCAGTACTTC
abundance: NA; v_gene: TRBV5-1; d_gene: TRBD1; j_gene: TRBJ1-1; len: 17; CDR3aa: CASSWAVTGGSNTEAFF; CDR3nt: TGCGCCAGCAGCTGGGCTGTCACAGGGGGTTCGAACACTGAAGCTTTCTTT
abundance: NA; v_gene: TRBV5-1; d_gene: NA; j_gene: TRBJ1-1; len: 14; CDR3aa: CASRPMNRNTEAFF; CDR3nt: TGCGCCAGCAGACCTATGAACCGCAACACTGAAGCTTTCTTT
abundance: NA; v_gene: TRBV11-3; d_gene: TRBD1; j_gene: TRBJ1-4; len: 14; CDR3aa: CASSSGQLNEKLFF; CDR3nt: TGTGCCAGCAGCTCGGGACAGCTTAATGAAAAACTGTTTTTT
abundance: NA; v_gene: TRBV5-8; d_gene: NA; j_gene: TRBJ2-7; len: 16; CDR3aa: CASSHQRTQSRGEQYF; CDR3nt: TGTGCCAGCAGCCACCAAAGGACCCAATCCCGGGGGGAGCAGTACTTC
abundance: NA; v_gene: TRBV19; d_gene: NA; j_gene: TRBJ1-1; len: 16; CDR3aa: CASSEVHPTRNAEAFF; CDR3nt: TGTGCCAGTAGTGAGGTGCACCCGACCCGAAATGCTGAAGCTTTCTTT
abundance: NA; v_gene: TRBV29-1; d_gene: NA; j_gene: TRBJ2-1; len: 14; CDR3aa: CSVRGGDYYNEQFF; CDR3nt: TGCAGCGTTCGGGGCGGGGATTACTACAATGAGCAGTTCTTC
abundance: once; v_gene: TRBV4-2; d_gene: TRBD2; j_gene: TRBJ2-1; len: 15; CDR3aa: CASSQVGTSGSMQFF; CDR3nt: TGTGCCAGCAGCCAAGTCGGGACTAGCGGGAGCATGCAGTTCTTC
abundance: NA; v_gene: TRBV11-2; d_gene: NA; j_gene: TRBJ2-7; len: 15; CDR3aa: CASSPWDSLEDEQYF; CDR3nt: TGTGCCAGCAGCCCATGGGACTCTCTTGAGGACGAGCAGTACTTC